The 5 T cell receptor beta chains given below trace back to one sample, sequenced in a study of beta chain features in type 1 diabetes. Whole-study findings and limits: TCRB CDR3 length was moderately but significantly reduced in all four CD4+ subsets of Type 1 diabetes patients.

The investigators reverse transcribed all of the isolated RNA, so they sequenced expressed TCRB transcripts. Generated by immunoSEQ multiplex PCR, the TCRdb table keeps only in-frame clones and is missing some. The sample has around 650,000 clones, over 10% seen once. These receptors have no identified antigens. The source material was naive CD4+ T cells from blood. The receptors derive from a man aged 25-45 years with type 1 diabetes.

V usage is TRBV5-1 and J usage is TRBJ2-7; 9 bases are shared with TRBD1. Germline V CDR1 and CDR2: SGHRS, YFSETQ. This CDR3 is built from 15 residues. The junction had 8 bases not matched to a gene; V was cut back by 4 bases and J by 3 bases. The CDR3 loop is CASSPPPGQGYEQYF. As DNA, the CDR3 is TGCGCCAGCAGCCCACCACCGGGACAGGGCTACGAGCAGTACTTC.

This rearrangement joins TRBV28 to TRBJ2-5; a possible D gene is TRBD1 (7 bases). The CDR3 is 16 amino acids. In germline, CDR1 is MDHEN, CDR2 SYDVKM. V lost 7 bases to trimming and J lost 4 bases, with 22 bases between them. The CDR3 is CASTPGRGESSETQYF. Here the CDR3 DNA reads TGTGCCAGCACCCCCGGCAGGGGGGAATCATCAGAGACCCAGTACTTC.

The V gene is TRBV11-2, the J gene TRBJ2-1; TRBD1 aligns across 9 bases. Germline V gives CDR1 SGHAT, CDR2 FQNNGV. The CDR3 has 15 amino acids. J gave up 2 bases and V 1 base, and 0 bases lay outside the gene matches. The CDR3 loop is CASSLGTGAYNEQFF. The CDR3 nucleotides read TGTGCCAGCAGCTTAGGGACAGGGGCCTACAATGAGCAGTTCTTC. The entire variable domain, with the rest obtained from reference TRBV11-2 and TRBJ2-1, is as follows: EAGVAQSPRYKIIEKRQSVAFWCNPISGHATLYWYQQILGQGPKLLIQFQNNGVVDDSQLPKDRFSAERLKGVDSTLKIQPAKLEDSAVYLCASSLGTGAYNEQFFGPGTRLTVL.

This clone was counted between two and nine times. J is TRBJ1-4 and V is TRBV2, with 8 bases identical to TRBD1. The CDR3 spans 14 residues. Germline V gives CDR1 SNHLY, CDR2 FYNNEI. V shed 4 bases and J 6 bases; nucleotides not matched to a gene: 4. CDR3 residues: CASSVTGADEKLFF. CDR3 bases: TGTGCCAGCAGTGTGACAGGGGCGGATGAAAAACTGTTTTTT.

This clone was counted only a few times. J is TRBJ1-5 and V is TRBV30; TRBD1 aligns across 9 bases. The V and J ends lost 2 bases and 4 bases, in that order; junction bases with no gene match: 3. The germline gives CDR1 GTSNPN, CDR2 SVGIG (reference sequence). CDR3 length: 14 residues. CDR3 nucleotides: TGTGCCTGGAGTCTAGGGACAGGGAATCAGCCCCAGCATTTT. It encodes CAWSLGTGNQPQHF. Filled out from reference TRBV30 and TRBJ1-5, the complete variable domain reads SQTIHQWPATLVQPVGSPLSLECTVEGTSNPNLYWYRQAAGRGLQLLFYSVGIGQISSEVPQNLSASRPQDRQFILSSKKLLLSDSGFYLCAWSLGTGNQPQHFGDGTRLSIL.